The source of this T cell receptor beta chain is a study of blood T cell repertoires in COVID-19. The wider study: Some COVID-19 samples were acute and others convalescent; all came from the United States, Italy and Spain. The analysed material was cDNA or gDNA that came from T cells, B-cell-depleted T cells, or PBMCs.

Methods used by the authors: Amplification of reference gene primers provided the estimated nucleated cell counts. The method was immunoSEQ multiplex PCR; TCRdb's version includes in-frame clones alone and lacks a portion of them. V and J calls and clone size follow that table, whereas D and trimming were derived from the DNA. The sample lists 200,000 to 300,000 clones; 84% were seen once. A few counts support this clone. V lost 8 bases, J lost 6 bases, and 13 bases lay in between. This CDR3 comprises 12 residues. CDR1 MNHEY and CDR2 SVGAGI come from the germline V gene. The V call is TRBV6-5, the J call TRBJ1-1, with D tentatively TRBD1 (6 bases). Sequencing was performed on peripheral blood. The receptor was derived from a middle-aged man with acute or convalescent COVID-19. DNA of the CDR3: TGTGCCAGCTTCCAGGGGTACTCTGAAGCTTTCTTT. Translation gives CASFQGYSEAFF.